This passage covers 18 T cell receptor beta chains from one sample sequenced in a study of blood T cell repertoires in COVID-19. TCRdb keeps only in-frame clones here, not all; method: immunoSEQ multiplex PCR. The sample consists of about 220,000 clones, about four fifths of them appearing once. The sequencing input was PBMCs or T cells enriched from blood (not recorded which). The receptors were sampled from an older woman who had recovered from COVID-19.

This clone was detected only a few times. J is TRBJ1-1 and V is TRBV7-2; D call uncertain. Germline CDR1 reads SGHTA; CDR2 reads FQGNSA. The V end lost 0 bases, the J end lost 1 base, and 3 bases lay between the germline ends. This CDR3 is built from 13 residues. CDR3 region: CASSLAQNTEAFF. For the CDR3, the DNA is TGTGCCAGCAGCTTAGCTCAGAACACTGAAGCTTTCTTT.

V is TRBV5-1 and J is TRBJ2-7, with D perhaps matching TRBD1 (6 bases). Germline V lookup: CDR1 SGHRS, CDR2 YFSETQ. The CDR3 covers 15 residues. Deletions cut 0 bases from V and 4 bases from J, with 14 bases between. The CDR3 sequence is CASSLGRDGQYEQYF. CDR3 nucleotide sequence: TGCGCCAGCAGCTTGGGTAGGGACGGACAGTACGAGCAGTACTTC.

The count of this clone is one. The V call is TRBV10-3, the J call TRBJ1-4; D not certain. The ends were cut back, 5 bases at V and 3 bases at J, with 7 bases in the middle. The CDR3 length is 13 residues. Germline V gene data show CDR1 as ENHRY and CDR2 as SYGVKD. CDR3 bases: TGTGCCATCAGTCCGAGGGCTAATGAAAAACTGTTTTTT. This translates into CAISPRANEKLFF.

DNA for the CDR3: TGTGCCAGCAGTTTTAGCGGGGCTCTAGCCAAAAACATTCAGTACTTC. Translation gives CASSFSGALAKNIQYF. The chain has TRBV5-4 and TRBJ2-4; 8 bases map to TRBD2. V lost 5 bases to trimming and J lost 0 bases; unmatched junction nucleotides: 7. The CDR3 runs to 16 residues. From germline, CDR1 is SGHNT and CDR2 YYREEE (reference sequence).

The CDR3 DNA is TGTGCCAGCAGTTTCGCAGGGATCTATGGCTACACCTTC. Translation gives CASSFAGIYGYTF. The chain couples TRBV12-3 or TRBV12-4 to TRBJ1-2, with D perhaps matching TRBD1 (5 bases). V was pared by 3 bases and J by 4 bases, with 9 bases between. The CDR3 contains 13 residues.

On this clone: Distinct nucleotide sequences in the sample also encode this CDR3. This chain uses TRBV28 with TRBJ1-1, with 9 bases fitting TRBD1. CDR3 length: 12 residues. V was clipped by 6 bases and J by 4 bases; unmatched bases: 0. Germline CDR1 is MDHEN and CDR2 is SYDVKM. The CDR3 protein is CASRTGGTEAFF. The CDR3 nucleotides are TGTGCCAGCAGGACAGGGGGCACTGAAGCTTTCTTT.

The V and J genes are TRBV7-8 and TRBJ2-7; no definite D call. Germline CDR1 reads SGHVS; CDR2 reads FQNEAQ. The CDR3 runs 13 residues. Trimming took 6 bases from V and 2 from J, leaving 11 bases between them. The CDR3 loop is CASSSAGTYEQYF. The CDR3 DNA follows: TGTGCCAGCAGTTCCGCTGGCACCTACGAGCAGTACTTC.

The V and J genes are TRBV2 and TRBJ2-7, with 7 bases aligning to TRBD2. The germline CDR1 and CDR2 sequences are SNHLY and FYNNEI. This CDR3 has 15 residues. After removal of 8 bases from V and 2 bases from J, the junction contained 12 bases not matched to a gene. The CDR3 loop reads CASGGMAGVPYEQYF. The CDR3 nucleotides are TGTGCCAGCGGGGGGATGGCGGGAGTTCCCTACGAGCAGTACTTC. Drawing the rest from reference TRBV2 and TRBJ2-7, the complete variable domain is EPEVTQTPSHQVTQMGQEVILRCVPISNHLYFYWYRQILGQKVEFLVSFYNNEISEKSEIFDDQFSVERPDGSNFTLKIRSTKLEDSAMYFCASGGMAGVPYEQYFGPGTRLTVT.

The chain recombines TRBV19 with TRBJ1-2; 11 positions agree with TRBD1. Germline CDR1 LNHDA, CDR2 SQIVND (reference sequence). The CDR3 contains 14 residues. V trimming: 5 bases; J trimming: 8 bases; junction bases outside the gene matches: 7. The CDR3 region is CASSPGTGGRGYTF. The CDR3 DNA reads TGTGCCAGTAGTCCTGGGACAGGGGGTCGGGGCTACACCTTC.

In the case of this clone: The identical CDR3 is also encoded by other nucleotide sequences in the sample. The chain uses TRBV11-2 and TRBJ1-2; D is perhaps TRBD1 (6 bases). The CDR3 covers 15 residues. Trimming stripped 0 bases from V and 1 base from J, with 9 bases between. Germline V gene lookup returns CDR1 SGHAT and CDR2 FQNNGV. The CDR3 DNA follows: TGTGCCAGCAGCTTAGAGGGGGCGGTTAACTATGGCTACACCTTC. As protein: CASSLEGAVNYGYTF.

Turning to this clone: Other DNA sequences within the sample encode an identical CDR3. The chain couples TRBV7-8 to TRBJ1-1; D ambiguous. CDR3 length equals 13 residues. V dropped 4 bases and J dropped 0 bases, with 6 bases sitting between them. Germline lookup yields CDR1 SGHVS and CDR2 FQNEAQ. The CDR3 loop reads CASSSTVNTEAFF. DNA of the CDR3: TGTGCCAGCAGCTCAACTGTGAACACTGAAGCTTTCTTT. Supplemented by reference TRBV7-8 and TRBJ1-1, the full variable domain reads GAGVSQSPRYKVAKRGQDVALRCDPISGHVSLFWYQQALGQGPEFLTYFQNEAQLDKSGLPSDRFFAERPEGSVSTLKIQRTQQEDSAVYLCASSSTVNTEAFFGQGTRLTVV.

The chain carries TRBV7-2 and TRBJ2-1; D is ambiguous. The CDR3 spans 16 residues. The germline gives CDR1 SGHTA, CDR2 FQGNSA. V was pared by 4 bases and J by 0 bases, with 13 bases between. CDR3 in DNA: TGTGCCAGCAGCTCCGCCGCCGGGTACTCCTACAATGAGCAGTTCTTC. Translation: CASSSAAGYSYNEQFF.

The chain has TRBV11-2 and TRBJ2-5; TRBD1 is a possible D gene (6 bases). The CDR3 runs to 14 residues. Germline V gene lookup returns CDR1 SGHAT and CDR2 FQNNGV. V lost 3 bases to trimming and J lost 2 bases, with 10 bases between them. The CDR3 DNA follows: TGTGCCAGCAGCTTTCGGACAGTACAAGAGACCCAGTACTTC. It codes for CASSFRTVQETQYF.

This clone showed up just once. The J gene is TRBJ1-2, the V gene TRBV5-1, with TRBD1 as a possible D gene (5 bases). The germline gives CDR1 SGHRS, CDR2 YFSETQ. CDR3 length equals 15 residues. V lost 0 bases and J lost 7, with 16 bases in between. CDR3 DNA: TGCGCCAGCAGCTTGGCCTCCGGGACTCAAGCTGGCTACACCTTC. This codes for CASSLASGTQAGYTF.

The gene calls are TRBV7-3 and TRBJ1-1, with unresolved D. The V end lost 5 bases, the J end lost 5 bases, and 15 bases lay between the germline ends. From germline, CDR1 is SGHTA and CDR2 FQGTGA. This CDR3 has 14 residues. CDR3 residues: CASSRDGRGTEAFF. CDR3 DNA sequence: TGTGCCAGCAGCCGTGACGGCCGAGGAACTGAAGCTTTCTTT. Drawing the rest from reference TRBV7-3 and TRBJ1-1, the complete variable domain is GAGVSQTPSNKVTEKGKYVELRCDPISGHTALYWYRQSLGQGPEFLIYFQGTGAADDSGLPNDRFFAVRPEGSVSTLKIQRTERGDSAVYLCASSRDGRGTEAFFGQGTRLTVV.

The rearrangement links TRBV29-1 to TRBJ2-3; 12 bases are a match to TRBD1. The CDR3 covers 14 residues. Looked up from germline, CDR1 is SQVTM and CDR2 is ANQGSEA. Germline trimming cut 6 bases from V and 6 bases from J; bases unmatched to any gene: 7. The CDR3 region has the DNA TGCAGCGTCGGGAGGGACAGGGGGCGGGATACGCAGTATTTT. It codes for CSVGRDRGRDTQYF.

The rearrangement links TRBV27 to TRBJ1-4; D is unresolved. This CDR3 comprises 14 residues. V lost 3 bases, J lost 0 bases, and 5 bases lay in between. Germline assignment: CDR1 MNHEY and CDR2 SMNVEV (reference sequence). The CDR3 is CASSFSTTNEKLFF. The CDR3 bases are TGTGCCAGCAGTTTCTCTACAACTAATGAAAAACTGTTTTTT. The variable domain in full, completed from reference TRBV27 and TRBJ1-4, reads EAQVTQNPRYLITVTGKKLTVTCSQNMNHEYMSWYRQDPGLGLRQIYYSMNVEVTDKGDVPEGYKVSRKEKRNFPLILESPSPNQTSLYFCASSFSTTNEKLFFGSGTQLSVL.

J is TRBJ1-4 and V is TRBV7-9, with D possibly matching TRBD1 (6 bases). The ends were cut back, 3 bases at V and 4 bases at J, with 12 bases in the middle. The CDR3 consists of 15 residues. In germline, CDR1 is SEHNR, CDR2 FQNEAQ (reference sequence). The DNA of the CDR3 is TGTGCCAGCAGCTTCGAACAGGGTGGTAATGAAAAACTGTTTTTT. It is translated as CASSFEQGGNEKLFF.